This TCR beta chain originates from a study of shared clonotypes between healthy human individuals. Trimming removed 4 bases from V and 2 bases from J, with 5 bases in between. CDR3 length equals 11 residues. CDR1 is SQVTM, CDR2 ANQGSEA, per germline. Each cell subset's genomic DNA was divided evenly among several immunoSEQ plates. Measured with immunoSEQ multiplex PCR; TCRdb has only the in-frame clones, and not every one. Found here are about 320,000 clones, roughly 87% of them singletons; the top ten hold around 15%. The chain uses TRBV29-1 and TRBJ1-2; no clear D gene. The clonotype was recovered from a man between 18 and 29 years old in good health. The sequenced sample consisted of memory CD8+ T cells sorted from blood. The subset: CD45RO+ cells pooled with CCR7-negative TemRA cells. CDR3 bases: TGCAGCGTTGTGGACAACTATGGCTACACCTTC. Amino acid sequence: CSVVDNYGYTF.